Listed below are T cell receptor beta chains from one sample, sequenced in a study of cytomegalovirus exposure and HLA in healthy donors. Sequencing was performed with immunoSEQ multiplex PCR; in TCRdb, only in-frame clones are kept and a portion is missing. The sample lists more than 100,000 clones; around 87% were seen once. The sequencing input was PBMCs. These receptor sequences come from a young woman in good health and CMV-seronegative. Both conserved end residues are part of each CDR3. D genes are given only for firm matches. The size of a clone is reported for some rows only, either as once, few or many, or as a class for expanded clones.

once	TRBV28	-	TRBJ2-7	CASSPGSPYEQYF	TGTGCCAGTAGCCCGGGGAGCCCCTACGAGCAGTACTTC
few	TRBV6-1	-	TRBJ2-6	CASTRGGTGANVLTF	TGTGCCAGCACCAGGGGAGGGACCGGGGCCAACGTCCTGACTTTC
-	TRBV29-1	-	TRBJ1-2	CSAVRDGANYGYTF	TGCAGCGCTGTGCGGGACGGAGCTAACTATGGCTACACCTTC
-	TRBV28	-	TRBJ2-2	CASSPGLGELFF	TGTGCCAGCAGCCCAGGGCTCGGGGAGCTGTTTTTT
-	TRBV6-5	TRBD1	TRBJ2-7	CAGDRFYEQYF	TGTGCCGGGGACAGGTTTTACGAGCAGTACTTC
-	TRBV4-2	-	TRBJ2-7	CASSPQGPPYEQYF	TGTGCCAGCAGCCCGCAGGGGCCACCCTACGAGCAGTACTTC
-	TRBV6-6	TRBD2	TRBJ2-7	CASSSTRGGSGYEQYF	TGTGCCAGCTCATCAACCCGGGGAGGGTCAGGCTACGAGCAGTACTTC
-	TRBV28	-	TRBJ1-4	CASSSTWDTSNEKLFF	TGTGCCAGCAGCTCCACCTGGGACACATCTAATGAAAAACTGTTTTTT
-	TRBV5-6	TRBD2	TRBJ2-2	CASSLGLAGANTGELFF	TGTGCCAGCAGCTTGGGACTAGCGGGGGCCAACACCGGGGAGCTGTTTTTT
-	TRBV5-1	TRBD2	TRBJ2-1	CASSPGLAGASYNEQFF	TGCGCCAGCAGCCCCGGACTAGCGGGTGCCTCCTACAATGAGCAGTTCTTC
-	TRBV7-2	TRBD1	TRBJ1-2	CASSSRDREYGGYTF	TGTGCCAGCAGCAGCCGGGACAGGGAGTACGGGGGCTACACCTTC
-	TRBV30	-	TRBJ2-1	CAWSGLAYNEQFF	TGTGCCTGGAGTGGGCTTGCCTACAATGAGCAGTTCTTC
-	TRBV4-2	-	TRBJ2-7	CASSQAFGLYEQYF	TGTGCCAGCAGCCAAGCGTTTGGCCTCTACGAGCAGTACTTC
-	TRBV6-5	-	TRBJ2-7	CASSYSEAGDYEQYF	TGTGCCAGCAGTTACTCTGAGGCAGGGGACTACGAGCAGTACTTC
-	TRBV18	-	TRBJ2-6	CASSPLLSGANVLTF	TGTGCCAGCTCACCACTACTATCAGGGGCCAACGTCCTGACTTTC
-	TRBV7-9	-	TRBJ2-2	CASSPSVSGELFF	TGTGCCAGCAGCCCTAGCGTTTCCGGGGAGCTGTTTTTT
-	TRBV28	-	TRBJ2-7	CASSFSPGEQYF	TGTGCCAGCAGTTTTTCACCCGGGGAGCAGTACTTC